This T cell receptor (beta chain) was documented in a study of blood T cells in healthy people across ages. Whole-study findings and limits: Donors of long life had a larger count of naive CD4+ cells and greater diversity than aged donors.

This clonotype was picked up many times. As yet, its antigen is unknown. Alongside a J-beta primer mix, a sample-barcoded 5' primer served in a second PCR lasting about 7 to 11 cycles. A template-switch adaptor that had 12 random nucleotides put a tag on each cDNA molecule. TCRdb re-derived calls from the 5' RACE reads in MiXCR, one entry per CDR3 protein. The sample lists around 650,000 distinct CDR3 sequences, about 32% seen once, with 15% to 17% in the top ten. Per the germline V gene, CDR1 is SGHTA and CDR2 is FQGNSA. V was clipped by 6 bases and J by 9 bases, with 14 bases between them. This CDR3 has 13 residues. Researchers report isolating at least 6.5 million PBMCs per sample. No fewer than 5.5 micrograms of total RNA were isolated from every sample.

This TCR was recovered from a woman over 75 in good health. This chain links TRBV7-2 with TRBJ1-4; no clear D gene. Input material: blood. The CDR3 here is CASSLGSTKKLFF. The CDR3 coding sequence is TGTGCCAGCAGTCTGGGAAGTACTAAAAAACTGTTTTTT.